The 29 T cell receptor beta chains listed next were all sequenced from one sample in a study of beta chain features in type 1 diabetes. Findings of the study overall: Significant though moderate, a shortening of TCRB CDR3s appeared in all four CD4+ subsets of Type 1 diabetes patients.

Their cognate antigens are unknown. Investigators reverse transcribed all isolated RNA, so they sequenced expressed TCRB transcripts. Some clones are missing from TCRdb's copy, which holds only in-frame ones; the method was immunoSEQ multiplex PCR. In the table there are approximately 29,000 clones, less than 70% of which are singletons. Sequencing was performed on Tregs from blood. The receptors derive from a woman aged 25 to 45 with type 1 diabetes.

The chain joins TRBV19 to TRBJ2-7; the match to TRBD2 covers 9 bases. The CDR3 length is 13 residues. V was clipped by 6 bases and J by 5 bases; unmatched bases: 5. CDR1 is LNHDA, CDR2 SQIVND, per germline (reference sequence). CDR3 protein: CASRAGGGNEQYF. The CDR3 bases are TGTGCCAGTAGAGCGGGAGGAGGGAACGAGCAGTACTTC.

J is TRBJ2-1 and V is TRBV2; 7 bases align to TRBD2. Germline V gene data show CDR1 as SNHLY and CDR2 as FYNNEI. The CDR3 has 14 residues. Trimming cost V 7 bases and J 4 bases; bases outside gene matches: 7. The CDR3 spells CASNVAGGYNEQFF. The CDR3 DNA follows: TGTGCCAGCAACGTAGCGGGCGGGTACAATGAGCAGTTCTTC.

The gene calls are TRBV29-1 and TRBJ1-2; 7 positions match TRBD1. CDR1 and CDR2 from the germline V gene are SQVTM and ANQGSEA. Losses at the gene ends were 5 bases for V and 2 bases for J; bases not matched to a gene: 8. This CDR3 contains 14 residues. The CDR3 nucleotides read TGCAGCGTTTCCCTGGGACAGCAAAACTATGGCTACACCTTC. Its protein product is CSVSLGQQNYGYTF.

This rearrangement joins TRBV5-1 to TRBJ2-2, with D possibly matching TRBD1 (8 bases). Germline CDR1 is SGHRS and CDR2 is YFSETQ. Trimming left V 3 bases short and J 16 bases short, with 16 bases between. The CDR3 is made up of 12 amino acids. CDR3 region: CASSSDREGPFF. CDR3 nucleotides: TGCGCCAGCAGCTCGGACAGGGAGGGTCCGTTTTTT.

V gene TRBV6-1 combines with J gene TRBJ2-2; unclear D gene. The CDR3 loop spans 12 amino acids. Germline V gives CDR1 MNHNS, CDR2 SASEGT. Trimming left V 9 bases short and J 1 base short, with 6 bases between. The chain's CDR3 is CASRWNTGELFF. In DNA, the CDR3 is TGTGCCAGTCGGTGGAACACCGGGGAGCTGTTTTTT.

The gene calls are TRBV5-4 and TRBJ2-1; 10 bases match TRBD2. CDR3 length equals 17 residues. The germline gives CDR1 SGHNT, CDR2 YYREEE (reference sequence). Trimming took 4 bases from V and 3 from J; bases not matched to a gene: 10. DNA for the CDR3: TGTGCCAGCAGCACTCTATGGACTAGCGGAGACTACAATGAGCAGTTCTTC. This gives the protein CASSTLWTSGDYNEQFF. Supplemented by reference TRBV5-4 and TRBJ2-1, the full variable domain reads ETGVTQSPTHLIKTRGQQVTLRCSSQSGHNTVSWYQQALGQGPQFIFQYYREEENGRGNFPPRFSGLQFPNYSSELNVNALELDDSALYLCASSTLWTSGDYNEQFFGPGTRLTVL.

The chain combines TRBV18 with TRBJ2-1; 8 bases are shared with TRBD2. Looked up from germline, CDR1 is KGHSH and CDR2 is LQKENI. CDR3 size: 17 residues. V lost 6 bases and J lost 1; bases outside the gene matches: 11. The CDR3, as DNA: TGTGCCAGCTCCGGCTTGAGTCCGGGAGGGTCCTACAATGAGCAGTTCTTC. It encodes CASSGLSPGGSYNEQFF.

The chain combines TRBV29-1 with TRBJ2-7, with TRBD2 identical over 11 bases. Germline lookup yields CDR1 SQVTM and CDR2 ANQGSEA. The CDR3 consists of 13 residues. V gave up 7 bases and J gave up 3 bases; unmatched junction bases: 5. CDR3 sequence: CSAGGLAVYEQYF. The CDR3 bases are TGCAGCGCCGGGGGACTAGCGGTCTACGAGCAGTACTTC.

The V call is TRBV5-1, the J call TRBJ2-7; 7 bases agree with TRBD1. The CDR3 has 15 residues. Germline trimming cut 4 bases from V and 0 bases from J; bases unmatched to any gene: 7. CDR1 and CDR2 from the germline V gene are SGHRS and YFSETQ. CDR3: CASSKGTDSSYEQYF. CDR3 nucleotide sequence: TGCGCCAGCAGCAAGGGGACAGACAGCTCCTACGAGCAGTACTTC.

This clone has just a few counts. The chain recombines TRBV5-1 with TRBJ2-1; 13 nucleotides line up with TRBD2. Germline CDR1 SGHRS, CDR2 YFSETQ. With V trimmed by 4 bases and J by 10 bases, 8 bases remained unmatched. CDR3 size: 15 residues. The CDR3 DNA sequence: TGCGCCAGCAGCCCTGGACTAGCGGGAGAGGCCGAGCAGTTCTTC. It encodes CASSPGLAGEAEQFF.

The genes are TRBV5-1 and TRBJ1-2; D not certain. The ends were cut back, 2 bases at V and 3 bases at J, with 11 bases in the middle. CDR3 length equals 14 residues. In germline, CDR1 is SGHRS, CDR2 YFSETQ. CDR3 nucleotide sequence: TGCGCCAGCAGCTTTGGAGGGAGGGACTATGGCTACACCTTC. Translated, it gives CASSFGGRDYGYTF. Supplemented by reference TRBV5-1 and TRBJ1-2, the full variable domain reads KAGVTQTPRYLIKTRGQQVTLSCSPISGHRSVSWYQQTPGQGLQFLFEYFSETQRNKGNFPGRFSGRQFSNSRSEMNVSTLELGDSALYLCASSFGGRDYGYTFGSGTRLTVV.

This clone was counted a few times. The V and J genes are TRBV29-1 and TRBJ2-1, with D maybe TRBD2 (5 bases). The CDR3 totals 16 residues. Deletions cut 0 bases from V and 0 bases from J, with 12 bases between. From germline, CDR1 is SQVTM and CDR2 ANQGSEA. CDR3 nucleotide sequence: TGCAGCGTTGAAGATCCTAGCTACTACTCCTACAATGAGCAGTTCTTC. Translation: CSVEDPSYYSYNEQFF.

V usage is TRBV27 and J usage is TRBJ2-1, with D maybe TRBD1 (5 bases). Germline CDR1 MNHEY, CDR2 SMNVEV (reference sequence). V lost 3 bases and J lost 8, with 14 bases in between. The CDR3 length is 14 residues. CDR3 residues: CASSFAWQGYEQFF. Here the CDR3 DNA reads TGTGCCAGCAGTTTTGCGTGGCAGGGTTATGAGCAGTTCTTC.

The chain has TRBV7-9 and TRBJ2-5; TRBD1 aligns across 7 bases. The junction had 2 bases not matched to a gene; V was cut back by 6 bases and J by 4 bases. This CDR3 is built from 12 residues. The germline V gene encodes CDR1 SEHNR and CDR2 FQNEAQ (reference sequence). As DNA, the CDR3 is TGTGCCAGCAGTACAGGGGTAGAGACCCAGTACTTC. Its protein product is CASSTGVETQYF.

The chain employs TRBV5-1 and TRBJ2-1; 7 positions match TRBD1. The CDR3 has 17 residues. CDR1 SGHRS and CDR2 YFSETQ come from the germline V gene. With 3 bases clipped from V and 0 bases from J, the junction kept 9 bases outside the gene matches. This CDR3 reads CASSSGQYSSSYNEQFF. Here the CDR3 DNA reads TGCGCCAGCAGCTCGGGACAGTACTCAAGCTCCTACAATGAGCAGTTCTTC. Complete variable domain (other parts from reference TRBV5-1 and TRBJ2-1): KAGVTQTPRYLIKTRGQQVTLSCSPISGHRSVSWYQQTPGQGLQFLFEYFSETQRNKGNFPGRFSGRQFSNSRSEMNVSTLELGDSALYLCASSSGQYSSSYNEQFFGPGTRLTVL.

There are a few counts of this clone. The rearrangement joins TRBV5-1 to TRBJ2-1; perhaps TRBD2 as D (5 bases). Germline V gives CDR1 SGHRS, CDR2 YFSETQ. Trimming took off 0 bases at V and 0 bases at J, with 13 bases between the two ends. The CDR3 length is 17 residues. CDR3 bases: TGCGCCAGCAGCTTGGAGCGGCGGTTGAGCTCCTACAATGAGCAGTTCTTC. Translated, it gives CASSLERRLSSYNEQFF.

V gene TRBV29-1 combines with J gene TRBJ1-2; no clear D gene. Germline V gives CDR1 SQVTM, CDR2 ANQGSEA. The V end lost 5 bases, the J end lost 8 bases, and 18 bases lay between the germline ends. The CDR3 consists of 13 residues. The CDR3 DNA is TGCAGCGTTTTTGAGGGTTTTCGAGAAGGCTACACCTTC. Its protein product is CSVFEGFREGYTF.

This clone has a single count. The genes are TRBV10-2 and TRBJ1-5; D perhaps matches TRBD1 (6 bases). V gave up 8 bases and J gave up 6 bases, with 14 bases separating them. Germline-derived CDR1 and CDR2 are WSHSY and SAAADI. This CDR3 comprises 13 residues. The CDR3, as DNA: TGCGCCAGCGGATCAAACAGGGTTCAGCCCCAGCATTTT. Protein sequence: CASGSNRVQPQHF.

This clone has just a few counts. The genes are TRBV19 and TRBJ2-7, with 11 nucleotides matching TRBD2. This CDR3 spans 16 amino acids. The V and J ends lost 6 bases and 0 bases, in that order; junction bases with no gene match: 7. Per germline, CDR1 LNHDA and CDR2 SQIVND (reference sequence). This chain's CDR3 is CASSRTGTSGSYEQYF. The CDR3 DNA reads as TGTGCCAGTAGCCGGACCGGGACTAGCGGCTCCTACGAGCAGTACTTC.

This clone has a single count. The chain has TRBV4-1 and TRBJ2-2; possibly TRBD2 for D (5 bases). V gave up 3 bases and J gave up 0 bases, with 8 bases separating them. The CDR3 runs to 15 residues. Germline loops: CDR1 MGHRA, CDR2 YSYEKL. The CDR3 region has the DNA TGCGCCAGCAGCCATGAGAGGGCGAACACCGGGGAGCTGTTTTTT. Translated, it gives CASSHERANTGELFF.

The chain employs TRBV5-1 and TRBJ2-1; 11 nucleotides agree with TRBD2. Trimming cost V 5 bases and J 6 bases; bases outside gene matches: 16. This CDR3 contains 18 residues. Germline V gene data show CDR1 as SGHRS and CDR2 as YFSETQ. CDR3 region: CASRRTGGTSGGSNEQFF. The CDR3 nucleotides read TGCGCCAGCAGACGCACGGGGGGAACTAGCGGGGGATCCAATGAGCAGTTCTTC.

V and J are TRBV6-1 and TRBJ2-7; the D gene is possibly TRBD1 (5 bases). Looked up from germline, CDR1 is MNHNS and CDR2 is SASEGT. V was cut by 3 bases and J by 2 bases, with 11 bases left in between. The CDR3 length is 14 residues. The CDR3 spells CASSDVAGTYEQYF. CDR3 DNA sequence: TGTGCCAGCAGTGACGTGGCAGGGACCTACGAGCAGTACTTC.

The rearrangement uses TRBV6-1 and TRBJ2-5; 7 bases fit TRBD1. Gene TRBJ2-7 matches the end of the DNA better, so the J call may be wrong. Germline lookup yields CDR1 MNHNS and CDR2 SASEGT. This CDR3 spans 13 amino acids. This chain's CDR3 is CASSRTGNYEQYF. The CDR3 DNA is TGTGCCAGCAGTAGGACAGGTAACTACGAGCAGTACTTC.

V gene TRBV2 combines with J gene TRBJ1-1; possibly TRBD1 for D (6 bases). The CDR3 runs 13 residues. V was pared by 5 bases and J by 1 base, with 8 bases between. The germline V gene encodes CDR1 SNHLY and CDR2 FYNNEI. The DNA for the CDR3 is TGTGCCAGCAGTTCAGGGGCGAACACTGAAGCTTTCTTT. Translating gives CASSSGANTEAFF.

This clone was seen a handful of times. This sequence joins TRBV5-1 and TRBJ2-1; 11 bases map to TRBD2. Germline V gene lookup returns CDR1 SGHRS and CDR2 YFSETQ. CDR3 length equals 16 residues. After removal of 4 bases from V and 2 bases from J, the junction contained 5 bases not matched to a gene. CDR3 sequence (DNA): TGCGCCAGCAGCCTTGGGACTAGCGGAGCCTACAATGAGCAGTTCTTC. Residues: CASSLGTSGAYNEQFF.

This rearrangement joins TRBV30 to TRBJ2-2; 14 bases are shared with TRBD2. The CDR3 has 16 residues. Germline V gene sequence: CDR1 GTSNPN, CDR2 SVGIG (reference sequence). V gave up 2 bases and J gave up 4 bases; unmatched junction bases: 3. Here the CDR3 DNA reads TGTGCCTGGAGTTCAGGACTAGCGGGGGGCACCGGGGAGCTGTTTTTT. This sequence encodes CAWSSGLAGGTGELFF.

This chain uses TRBV10-1 with TRBJ2-2, with unresolved D. Between the trimmed V and J ends, which lost 0 bases and 8 bases, there was a span of 7 bases. The CDR3 loop spans 13 amino acids. The germline gives CDR1 WNHNN, CDR2 SYGVQD (reference sequence). The chain's CDR3 is CASSESGEGELFF. CDR3 nucleotide sequence: TGCGCCAGCAGTGAGTCTGGAGAGGGGGAGCTGTTTTTT.

The chain carries TRBV11-2 and TRBJ2-1; 10 bases line up with TRBD1. Germline CDR1 SGHAT, CDR2 FQNNGV. The length of the CDR3 is 15 residues. V was clipped by 4 bases and J by 7 bases; unmatched bases: 7. In DNA, the CDR3 is TGTGCCAGCAGCTCACACAGGACAGGGGGGAATGAGCAGTTCTTC. It codes for CASSSHRTGGNEQFF.

The V gene is TRBV5-4, the J gene TRBJ2-7; 8 nucleotides line up with TRBD2. Germline assignment: CDR1 SGHNT and CDR2 YYREEE (reference sequence). V trimming: 4 bases; J trimming: 0 bases; junction bases outside the gene matches: 6. The CDR3 is made up of 15 amino acids. CDR3 coding DNA: TGTGCCAGCAGCCCAGAACTAGCGGACTCCTACGAGCAGTACTTC. It encodes CASSPELADSYEQYF. Looking up the rest from reference TRBV5-4 and TRBJ2-7 gives the full variable domain: ETGVTQSPTHLIKTRGQQVTLRCSSQSGHNTVSWYQQALGQGPQFIFQYYREEENGRGNFPPRFSGLQFPNYSSELNVNALELDDSALYLCASSPELADSYEQYFGPGTRLTVT.